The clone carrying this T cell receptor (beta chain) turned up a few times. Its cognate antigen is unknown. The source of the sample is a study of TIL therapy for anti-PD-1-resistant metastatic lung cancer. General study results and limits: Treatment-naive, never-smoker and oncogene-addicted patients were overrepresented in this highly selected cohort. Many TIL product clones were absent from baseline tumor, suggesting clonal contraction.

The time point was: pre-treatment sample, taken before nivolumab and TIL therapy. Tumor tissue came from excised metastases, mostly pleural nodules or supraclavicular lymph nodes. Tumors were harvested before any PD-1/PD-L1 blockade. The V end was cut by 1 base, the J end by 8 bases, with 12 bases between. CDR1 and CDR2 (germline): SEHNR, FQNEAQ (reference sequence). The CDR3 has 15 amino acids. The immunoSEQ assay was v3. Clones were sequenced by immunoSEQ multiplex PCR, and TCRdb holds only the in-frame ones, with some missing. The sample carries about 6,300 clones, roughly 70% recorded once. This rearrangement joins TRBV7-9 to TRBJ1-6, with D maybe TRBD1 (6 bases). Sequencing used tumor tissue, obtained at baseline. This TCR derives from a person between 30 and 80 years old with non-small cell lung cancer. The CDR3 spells CASSLVQGWDSPLHF. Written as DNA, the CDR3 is TGTGCCAGCAGCTTAGTGCAGGGGTGGGATTCACCCCTCCACTTT. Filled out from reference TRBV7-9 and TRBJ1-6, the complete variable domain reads DTGVSQNPRHKITKRGQNVTFRCDPISEHNRLYWYRQTLGQGPEFLTYFQNEAQLEKSRLLSDRFSAERPKGSFSTLEIQRTEQGDSAMYLCASSLVQGWDSPLHFGNGTRLTVT.